Following are 27 T cell receptor beta chains from one sample sequenced in a study of blood T cell repertoires in COVID-19. Libraries were prepared by immunoSEQ multiplex PCR; TCRdb keeps only in-frame clonotypes and omits some of them. Of about 90,000 clones listed, approximately 86% are singletons. The sequencing sample was made of peripheral blood. The receptors originated from a man older than 75 with acute or convalescent COVID-19.

The chain couples TRBV4-1 to TRBJ2-2, with 10 bases fitting TRBD2. Germline CDR1 is MGHRA and CDR2 is YSYEKL. V lost 2 bases and J lost 7; bases outside the gene matches: 7. The CDR3 consists of 16 residues. The CDR3 bases are TGCGCCAGCAGCCAATTTTCGGGACTAGCGTTCGGGGAGCTGTTTTTT. Its protein is CASSQFSGLAFGELFF.

The chain has TRBV2 and TRBJ2-6; 14 bases line up with TRBD2. Germline V gives CDR1 SNHLY, CDR2 FYNNEI. This CDR3 has 20 amino acids. V dropped 6 bases and J dropped 0; count of bases not matched to a gene: 10. Here the CDR3 reads CASRDGTSGSWGSGANVLTF. The CDR3 bases are TGTGCCAGCAGGGATGGGACTAGCGGGAGCTGGGGCTCTGGGGCCAACGTCCTGACTTTC.

This rearrangement joins TRBV7-2 to TRBJ2-7; possible D gene TRBD2, 6 bases. The V end was cut by 3 bases, the J end by 0 bases, with 15 bases between. This CDR3 comprises 16 residues. Germline assignment: CDR1 SGHTA and CDR2 FQGNSA. CDR3 in amino acids: CASSFGGQGSSYEQYF. CDR3 DNA sequence: TGTGCCAGCAGCTTTGGAGGGCAGGGTTCCTCCTACGAGCAGTACTTC.

J is TRBJ2-2 and V is TRBV19, with TRBD2 matching 7 bases. Germline V gene sequence: CDR1 LNHDA, CDR2 SQIVND (reference sequence). CDR3 length equals 16 residues. The V and J ends lost 1 base and 0 bases, in that order; junction bases with no gene match: 2. The CDR3 sequence is CASSIVSGANTGELFF. As DNA, the CDR3 is TGTGCCAGTAGTATAGTAAGCGGGGCGAACACCGGGGAGCTGTTTTTT.

The J gene is TRBJ2-5, the V gene TRBV12-5; 7 bases line up with TRBD2. The trim removed 5 bases at V and 5 bases at J, leaving 8 bases unmatched. Germline lookup yields CDR1 LGHNT and CDR2 FRNRAP. This CDR3 region has 14 residues. CDR3 in DNA: TGTGCTAGTGGTCCCGGACTAGGGCGGGAGACCCAGTACTTC. Translation gives CASGPGLGRETQYF. Using reference TRBV12-5 and TRBJ2-5 for the parts outside the CDR3, the full variable domain is DARVTQTPRHKVTEMGQEVTMRCQPILGHNTVFWYRQTMMQGLELLAYFRNRAPLDDSGMPKDRFSAEMPDATLATLKIQPSEPRDSAVYFCASGPGLGRETQYFGPGTRLLVL.

V gene TRBV4-3 combines with J gene TRBJ2-1, with 15 bases that match TRBD2. V gave up 4 bases and J gave up 5 bases; unmatched junction bases: 0. Looked up from germline, CDR1 is LGHNA and CDR2 is YSLEER. The CDR3 loop spans 15 amino acids. The CDR3 DNA sequence: TGCGCCAGCAGCCGGACTAGCGGGAGGGACAATGAGCAGTTCTTC. This translates into CASSRTSGRDNEQFF.

The chain employs TRBV12-3 or TRBV12-4 and TRBJ2-1; no definite D call. Deletions cut 5 bases from V and 16 bases from J, with 18 bases between. The CDR3 totals 12 residues. The CDR3 spells CASSPQSESSFF. CDR3 coding DNA: TGTGCCAGCAGTCCACAGTCCGAATCGTCTTTCTTC.

The CDR3 DNA follows: TGTGCCAGCAGTCTGGACTATTCCTACGAGCAGTACTTC. It is translated as CASSLDYSYEQYF. V usage is TRBV6-6 and J usage is TRBJ2-7, with D possibly TRBD2 on 6 matching bases. There are 13 residues in the CDR3. CDR1 is MNHNY and CDR2 is SVGAGI in the germline V gene (reference sequence). Trimming left V 5 bases short and J 1 base short, with 9 bases between.

J is TRBJ2-3 and V is TRBV19, with a weak D call TRBD2 (6 bases). V was pared by 5 bases and J by 6 bases, with 9 bases between. This CDR3 region has 12 residues. The germline V gene encodes CDR1 LNHDA and CDR2 SQIVND (reference sequence). CDR3 sequence reads: CASSAEGDTQYF. The DNA for the CDR3 is TGTGCCAGTAGTGCGGAGGGGGATACGCAGTATTTT.

The chain recombines TRBV3-1 (or the pseudogene TRBV3-2) with TRBJ2-1; D may be TRBD1 (6 bases). The CDR3 is 16 residues long. Trimming pared 5 bases from V and 6 bases from J, leaving 20 bases between. Germline CDR1 LGHDT, CDR2 YNNKEL (reference sequence). The CDR3 bases are TGTGCCAGCAGCGACCGTCAGGGGCCCGACGTCAATGAGCAGTTCTTC. It yields the protein CASSDRQGPDVNEQFF.

This clone was counted a few times. The J gene is TRBJ2-7, the V gene TRBV27; the match to TRBD1 covers 8 bases. The CDR3 is 13 residues long. J lost 3 bases, V lost 5 bases, and 3 bases had no gene match. Germline V lookup: CDR1 MNHEY, CDR2 SMNVEV (reference sequence). The chain's CDR3 is CASSRTGYYEQYF. The DNA for the CDR3 is TGTGCCAGCAGTCGGACAGGGTACTACGAGCAGTACTTC.

This chain links TRBV4-2 with TRBJ2-2, with TRBD2 matching 10 bases. V was clipped by 0 bases and J by 5 bases; unmatched bases: 9. The CDR3 extends over 18 amino acids. Germline values: CDR1 LGHNA, CDR2 YNFKEQ. In nucleotides, the CDR3 is TGTGCCAGCAGCCAAGATTGGAGCGGGAGGGCAAATACCGGGGAGCTGTTTTTT. It yields the protein CASSQDWSGRANTGELFF.

Here the CDR3 reads CASSRQGQGANYGYTF. The CDR3 nucleotides read TGTGCCAGCAGTCGCCAAGGACAGGGGGCTAACTATGGCTACACCTTC. The gene calls are TRBV27 and TRBJ1-2; 10 bases match TRBD1. CDR3 length: 16 amino acids. The trim removed 5 bases at V and 0 bases at J, leaving 6 bases unmatched. Germline CDR1 reads MNHEY; CDR2 reads SMNVEV (reference sequence).

The chain is built from TRBV14 and TRBJ2-1; 10 bases fit TRBD2. Germline V lookup: CDR1 SGHDN, CDR2 FVKESK. V was pared by 3 bases and J by 1 base, with 3 bases of the junction left unmatched. This CDR3 is 16 amino acids long. CDR3 sequence reads: CASSHSGRPSYNEQFF. The CDR3 DNA is TGTGCCAGCAGCCATAGCGGGAGGCCGTCCTACAATGAGCAGTTCTTC.

This chain joins TRBV7-9 and TRBJ2-1; D is perhaps TRBD1 (6 bases). The CDR3 extends over 16 amino acids. Germline loops: CDR1 SEHNR, CDR2 FQNEAQ (reference sequence). Trimming pared 4 bases from V and 6 bases from J, leaving 19 bases between. The CDR3 spells CASSYGGRGLRNEQFF. The CDR3, as DNA: TGTGCCAGCAGCTATGGGGGCAGGGGCCTCCGCAATGAGCAGTTCTTC.

The rearrangement joins TRBV6-1 to TRBJ2-3; D possibly corresponds to TRBD1 (6 bases). Between the trimmed V and J ends, which lost 1 base and 1 base, there was a span of 9 bases. The CDR3 has 15 residues. The V gene's germline CDR1 is MNHNS and CDR2 SASEGT. The DNA for the CDR3 is TGTGCCAGCAGTGAAGACTACAGGGGCACAGATACGCAGTATTTT. Translating gives CASSEDYRGTDTQYF.

This chain connects TRBV18 to TRBJ2-3, with 9 bases lining up with TRBD1. Germline CDR1 KGHSH, CDR2 LQKENI. Trimming at V came to 3 bases and at J to 2 bases, leaving 9 bases not matched to a gene. This CDR3 spans 17 amino acids. The DNA for the CDR3 is TGTGCCAGCTCACCTTCGAGGACAGGGGCCCACACAGATACGCAGTATTTT. Protein product: CASSPSRTGAHTDTQYF.

The chain carries TRBV5-1 and TRBJ2-7; 9 bases are a match to TRBD2. The CDR3 is 15 amino acids. Trimming took 0 bases from V and 6 from J; bases not matched to a gene: 7. Germline V CDR1 and CDR2: SGHRS, YFSETQ. The CDR3 DNA is TGCGCCAGCAGCTTGGAGGGACTAGCATACGGCGAGCAGTACTTC. Translating gives CASSLEGLAYGEQYF.

In nucleotides, the CDR3 is TGTGCCAGTAGGGACAGGGGGCGCACAGATACGCAGTATTTT. This translates into CASRDRGRTDTQYF. The chain couples TRBV19 to TRBJ2-3; TRBD1 matches 11 bases. The CDR3 covers 14 residues. The germline CDR1 and CDR2 sequences are LNHDA and SQIVND (reference sequence). V shed 6 bases and J 1 base; nucleotides not matched to a gene: 0.

The rearrangement uses TRBV28 and TRBJ1-6; D is perhaps TRBD1 (6 bases). Germline V gene lookup returns CDR1 MDHEN and CDR2 SYDVKM. The V and J ends lost 5 bases and 2 bases respectively, with 13 bases between them. The CDR3 runs to 16 residues. CDR3 nucleotide sequence: TGTGCCAGCAGTCTTAAGAGACAGGCCTATAATTCACCCCTCCACTTT. Translation gives CASSLKRQAYNSPLHF.

The chain employs TRBV19 and TRBJ2-7; 8 nucleotides align to TRBD1. Germline V gene data show CDR1 as LNHDA and CDR2 as SQIVND (reference sequence). V was pared by 8 bases and J by 3 bases, with 3 bases of the junction left unmatched. The CDR3 is 12 residues long. The CDR3 protein is CASRQGNYEQYF. The CDR3 DNA reads as TGTGCCAGTCGACAGGGGAACTACGAGCAGTACTTC. Filled out from reference TRBV19 and TRBJ2-7, the complete variable domain reads DGGITQSPKYLFRKEGQNVTLSCEQNLNHDAMYWYRQDPGQGLRLIYYSQIVNDFQKGDIAEGYSVSREKKESFPLTVTSAQKNPTAFYLCASRQGNYEQYFGPGTRLTVT.

This clone was observed a few times. The chain has TRBV5-1 and TRBJ1-4; TRBD1 might be the D (6 bases). The length of the CDR3 is 15 residues. The V gene lost 1 base and the J gene lost 4 bases, with 11 bases spanning the gap. Germline-derived CDR1 and CDR2 are SGHRS and YFSETQ. The CDR3 region has the DNA TGCGCCAGCAGCTTGCTAGGGACAAGTAATGAAAAACTGTTTTTT. It translates to CASSLLGTSNEKLFF.

The chain combines TRBV7-2 with TRBJ2-5; a weak D match, TRBD1 (5 bases). CDR1 is SGHTA and CDR2 is FQGNSA in the germline V gene. The CDR3 is 14 amino acids. Trimming removed 4 bases at V and 0 bases at J, with 9 bases between. CDR3 nucleotides: TGTGCCAGCAGCTCTCGACAGTACCAAGAGACCCAGTACTTC. This translates into CASSSRQYQETQYF.

The chain links TRBV6-1 to TRBJ1-4, with D perhaps TRBD1 (5 bases). V was shortened by 3 bases and J by 7 bases, with 18 bases between the two germline ends. The CDR3 runs 16 residues. Germline V CDR1 and CDR2: MNHNS, SASEGT. The CDR3 DNA reads as TGTGCCAGCAGTGAGGATGGGAGGGGAGTTCGTGAAAAACTGTTTTTT. Translation gives CASSEDGRGVREKLFF.

The rearrangement links TRBV11-3 to TRBJ2-1, with 9 bases fitting TRBD1. In germline, CDR1 is SGHNT, CDR2 YENEEA. CDR3 size: 14 residues. The trim removed 5 bases at V and 1 base at J, leaving 0 bases unmatched. CDR3 sequence reads: CASSGQGSYNEQFF. In DNA, the CDR3 is TGTGCCAGCAGCGGACAGGGGTCCTACAATGAGCAGTTCTTC. Full variable domain (remainder filled in from reference TRBV11-3 and TRBJ2-1): EAGVVQSPRYKIIEKKQPVAFWCNPISGHNTLYWYLQNLGQGPELLIRYENEEAVDDSQLPKDRFSAERLKGVDSTLKIQPAELGDSAVYLCASSGQGSYNEQFFGPGTRLTVL.

The chain employs TRBV5-1 and TRBJ2-2; TRBD2 matches at 10 bases. CDR1 is SGHRS and CDR2 is YFSETQ in the germline V gene. This CDR3 region has 17 residues. V was clipped by 2 bases and J by 3 bases; unmatched bases: 7. The CDR3 bases are TGCGCCAGCAGCTTATCCTCTAGCGGGAGTGACACCGGGGAGCTGTTTTTT. As protein: CASSLSSSGSDTGELFF.

The rearrangement links TRBV3-1 (or the pseudogene TRBV3-2) to TRBJ2-7; perhaps TRBD1 as D (6 bases). This CDR3 comprises 16 residues. CDR1 and CDR2 from the germline V gene are LGHDT and YNNKEL (reference sequence). The V end lost 1 base, the J end lost 6 bases, and 19 bases lay between the germline ends. This chain's CDR3 is CASSQAAVRGLSEQYF. Written as DNA, the CDR3 is TGTGCCAGCAGCCAAGCGGCCGTCAGGGGATTGTCCGAGCAGTACTTC.